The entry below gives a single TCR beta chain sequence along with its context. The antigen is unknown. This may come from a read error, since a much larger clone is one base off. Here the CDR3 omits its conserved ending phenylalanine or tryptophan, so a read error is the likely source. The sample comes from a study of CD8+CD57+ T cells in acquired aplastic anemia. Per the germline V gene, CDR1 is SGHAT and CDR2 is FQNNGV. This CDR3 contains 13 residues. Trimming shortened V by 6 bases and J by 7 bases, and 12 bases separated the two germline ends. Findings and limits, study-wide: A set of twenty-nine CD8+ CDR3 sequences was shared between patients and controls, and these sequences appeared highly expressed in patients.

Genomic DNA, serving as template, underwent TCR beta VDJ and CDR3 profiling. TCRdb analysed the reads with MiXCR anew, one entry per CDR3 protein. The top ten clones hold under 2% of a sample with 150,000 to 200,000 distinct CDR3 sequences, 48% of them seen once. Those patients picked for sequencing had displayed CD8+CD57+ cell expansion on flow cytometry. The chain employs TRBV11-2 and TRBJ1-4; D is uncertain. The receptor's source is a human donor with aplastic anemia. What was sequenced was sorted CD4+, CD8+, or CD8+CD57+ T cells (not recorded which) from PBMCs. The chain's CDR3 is CASRGFEAEKLFL. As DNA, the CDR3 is TGTGCCAGCAGAGGTTTCGAGGCTGAAAAACTGTTTCTT.